This is a list of T cell receptor beta chains from one sample in a study of PD-1 blockade in classical Hodgkin lymphoma. Data came from immunoSEQ multiplex PCR; TCRdb stores just in-frame clones and leaves some out. Here the sample spans just under 65,000 clones, around nine tenths being singletons. Sequencing used peripheral blood mononuclear cells (PBMCs), obtained before the fourth cycle of nivolumab. The receptors come from a human donor with classical Hodgkin lymphoma. Both conserved end residues are part of each CDR3. The D gene is left open where the match is weak. Only some rows state a clone size, as once, few, many or a class for expanded clones.

>TRBJ1-5|-|TRBV2|-
CASTRRLNQPQHF
TGTGCCAGCACCCGCAGGCTAAATCAGCCCCAGCATTTT
>TRBJ2-5|-|TRBV23-1|TRBD2
CASSQSTLRRRERGETQYF
TGCGCCAGCAGTCAATCGACGTTGAGGCGGCGGGAGCGAGGGGAGACCCAGTACTTC
>TRBJ1-5|-|TRBV6-5|TRBD1
CASSYSGQGNQPQHF
TGTGCCAGCAGTTACTCGGGACAGGGGAATCAGCCCCAGCATTTT
>TRBJ1-6|-|TRBV11-2|TRBD1
CASSLQGAVGNSPLHF
TGTGCCAGCAGCCTACAGGGGGCAGTGGGTAATTCACCCCTCCACTTT
>TRBJ2-7|-|TRBV18|-
CASSLGSYEQYF
TGTGCCAGCTCACTAGGGTCCTACGAGCAGTACTTC
>TRBJ2-3|-|TRBV5-1|-
CASSVYSRTDTQYF
TGCGCCAGCAGCGTTTATAGTAGGACGGATACGCAGTATTTT
>TRBJ2-2|-|TRBV2|TRBD2
CASSRTSPTGELFF
TGTGCCAGCAGTAGGACTAGCCCAACCGGGGAGCTGTTTTTT
>TRBJ1-1|few|TRBV29-1|-
CSVDRQPLDNEAFF
TGCAGCGTTGATAGGCAGCCCCTCGACAATGAAGCTTTCTTT
>TRBJ2-5|-|TRBV5-1|-
CASSPFSRETQYF
TGCGCCAGCAGCCCCTTCTCCCGAGAGACCCAGTACTTC
>TRBJ1-4|-|TRBV13|-
CASSPGDTKEKLFF
TGTGCCAGCAGCCCCGGGGACACCAAGGAAAAACTGTTTTTT
>TRBJ1-6|few|TRBV5-6|-
CASSLAWGPLHF
TGTGCCAGCAGCTTGGCCTGGGGGCCCCTCCACTTT
>TRBJ1-2|-|TRBV27|-
CASSPRLSYYGYTF
TGTGCTAGCAGTCCCAGACTGTCCTACTATGGCTACACCTTC
>TRBJ2-7|few|TRBV6-5|TRBD1
CASSYRTGSLYEQYF
TGTGCCAGCAGTTACCGGACAGGGTCCCTCTACGAGCAGTACTTC
>TRBJ2-7|-|TRBV11-2|TRBD2
CASSQLAGGEQYF
TGTGCCAGCAGCCAGCTAGCGGGAGGCGAGCAGTACTTC
>TRBJ2-2|-|TRBV5-4|-
CASSFGSPQNTGELFF
TGTGCCAGCAGCTTCGGCAGTCCTCAGAACACCGGGGAGCTGTTTTTT
>TRBJ1-3|once|TRBV28|TRBD1
CASSPRAGGSSGNTIYF
TGTGCCAGCAGTCCGAGGGCAGGGGGGAGCTCTGGAAACACCATATATTTT
>TRBJ2-1|-|TRBV6-6|-
CASSYGPYNEQFF
TGTGCCAGCAGTTATGGGCCGTACAATGAGCAGTTCTTC
>TRBJ2-1|-|TRBV28|-
CASSFLGGSSSYNEQFF
TGTGCCAGCAGTTTCTTGGGCGGGTCGAGCTCCTACAATGAGCAGTTCTTC
>TRBJ2-7|-|TRBV10-3|-
CAISTETVPYEQYF
TGTGCCATCAGCACCGAGACAGTACCCTACGAGCAGTACTTC
>TRBJ2-7|-|TRBV6-5|TRBD1
CASSPGTGGIYEQYF
TGTGCCAGCAGTCCCGGGACAGGGGGGATCTACGAGCAGTACTTC
>TRBJ2-1|-|TRBV7-9|TRBD2
CASSLLRGGIIDEQFF
TGTGCCAGCAGCTTACTGCGGGGGGGTATTATAGATGAGCAGTTCTTC
>TRBJ1-5|-|TRBV6-1|TRBD1
CASSESGTGREPQHF
TGTGCCAGCAGTGAAAGCGGGACAGGGAGGGAGCCCCAGCATTTT
>TRBJ2-1|-|TRBV19|-
CASSIASANEQFF
TGTGCCAGTAGTATAGCTAGCGCCAATGAGCAGTTCTTC
>TRBJ2-7|-|TRBV28|-
CASISQGYSGEQYF
TGTGCCAGCATCTCCCAGGGCTATTCGGGCGAGCAGTACTTC
>TRBJ2-4|-|TRBV11-2|-
CASSLEFGGGLGIQYF
TGTGCCAGCAGCTTAGAGTTTGGCGGCGGGTTAGGGATTCAGTACTTC
>TRBJ2-2|-|TRBV6-4|-
CASSGLTGELFF
TGTGCCAGCAGTGGTCTTACCGGGGAGCTGTTTTTT
>TRBJ1-3|-|TRBV2|-
CASSEFPREVKGSGNTIYF
TGTGCCAGCAGTGAATTCCCAAGGGAAGTGAAGGGCTCTGGAAACACCATATATTTT
>TRBJ2-2|-|TRBV10-2|TRBD1
CASRKSRDRDGPGELFF
TGCGCCAGCCGAAAGTCCCGGGACAGGGACGGTCCCGGGGAGCTGTTTTTT
>TRBJ2-7|-|TRBV11-1|-
CASSLAQDYEQYF
TGTGCCAGCAGCTTAGCTCAGGACTACGAGCAGTACTTC
>TRBJ1-5|-|TRBV28|TRBD1
CASSLHRDRGQPQHF
TGTGCCAGCAGCCTACACCGGGACAGGGGTCAGCCCCAGCATTTT
>TRBJ1-1|-|TRBV15|TRBD1
CATSPDRGTEAFF
TGTGCCACCAGCCCCGACAGGGGCACTGAAGCTTTCTTT
>TRBJ2-3|-|TRBV5-4|-
CASSLAWGPDTQYF
TGTGCCAGCAGCTTGGCCTGGGGTCCAGATACGCAGTATTTT
>TRBJ1-1|-|TRBV6-1|-
CASSEAGRGGGTEAFF
TGTGCCAGCAGTGAAGCCGGAAGGGGCGGAGGCACTGAAGCTTTCTTT
>TRBJ1-2|-|TRBV5-1|-
CASSPGNYGYTF
TGCGCCAGCAGCCCAGGGAACTATGGCTACACCTTC
>TRBJ1-1|-|TRBV27|-
CASSTIMNTEAFF
TGTGCCAGCAGCACAATCATGAACACTGAAGCTTTCTTT
>TRBJ2-7|-|TRBV6-5|-
CASSYVEGANEQYF
TGTGCCAGCAGTTACGTGGAGGGGGCCAACGAGCAGTACTTC
>TRBJ1-5|-|TRBV21-1|-
CASSSQDRVQPQHF
TGTGCCAGCAGCTCCCAAGACAGGGTTCAGCCCCAGCATTTT
>TRBJ2-3|-|TRBV27|-
CASSPSQGVLRTDTQYF
TGTGCCAGCAGCCCATCGCAGGGAGTTTTAAGAACAGATACGCAGTATTTT
>TRBJ2-2|-|TRBV7-9|-
CASSLDTTTGELFF
TGTGCCAGCAGCTTAGACACCACCACCGGGGAGCTGTTTTTT
>TRBJ2-1|-|TRBV9|-
CASSQANNEQFF
TGTGCCAGCAGCCAGGCGAACAATGAGCAGTTCTTC
>TRBJ2-5|-|TRBV7-9|-
CATSNRGGYQETQYF
TGTGCCACCAGTAACAGGGGGGGGTACCAAGAGACCCAGTACTTC
>TRBJ2-7|once|TRBV11-2|-
CASSWGPGTYEQYF
TGTGCCAGCAGCTGGGGACCGGGTACCTACGAGCAGTACTTC
>TRBJ1-2|-|TRBV28|TRBD1
CASGRVFGQGELYGYTF
TGTGCCAGCGGAAGGGTCTTCGGACAGGGAGAATTGTATGGCTACACCTTC
>TRBJ1-6|-|TRBV9|-
CASSPLESSYNSPLHF
TGTGCCAGCAGCCCCTTAGAGAGCTCCTATAATTCACCCCTCCACTTT
>TRBJ1-1|-|TRBV7-9|-
CASSCTGCARYEAFF
TGTGCCAGCAGCTGTACAGGGTGCGCACGGTATGAAGCTTTCTTT
>TRBJ1-3|few|TRBV29-1|-
CSVEARGNTIYF
TGCAGCGTTGAAGCTAGAGGAAACACCATATATTTT
>TRBJ2-3|-|TRBV5-1|TRBD2
CASSIGLAEPDTQYF
TGCGCCAGCAGCATTGGACTAGCGGAGCCAGATACGCAGTATTTT
>TRBJ2-1|-|TRBV27|TRBD2
CASSFLREGRNEQFF
TGTGCCAGCAGTTTTTTGCGGGAGGGCCGCAATGAGCAGTTCTTC
>TRBJ2-1|-|TRBV6-6|TRBD2
CASILAGNYNEQFF
TGTGCCAGCATCCTAGCGGGGAACTACAATGAGCAGTTCTTC
>TRBJ2-2|-|TRBV10-3|-
CAISEQGQGITGELFF
TGTGCCATCAGTGAGCAGGGACAAGGGATCACCGGGGAGCTGTTTTTT
>TRBJ2-1|-|TRBV10-3|-
CAINAGLYYEQFF
TGTGCCATCAACGCGGGGCTATACTATGAGCAGTTCTTC